The clone carrying this TCR beta chain was observed a handful of times. The antigen remains undetermined. This entry belongs to a study of radiotherapy plus CTLA-4 blockade in lung cancer. Turning to the study itself: Disease control was present in more than 25% of patients, and objective responses in approximately 18%.

General study points: Some TCR clones had been derived from tumors. These clones expanded in peripheral blood after radiotherapy plus ipilimumab. Reportedly, early blood T cell clone dynamics best predicted response, with interferon-beta.

CDR1 is SNHLY and CDR2 is FYNNEI in the germline V gene. V was pared by 2 bases and J by 11 bases, with 10 bases between. The CDR3 covers 13 residues. Ipilimumab-mediated CTLA-4 blockade plus focal radiation was given to patients having chemo-refractory metastatic non-small-cell lung cancer. Method: immunoSEQ multiplex PCR; TCRdb's copy keeps in-frame clones and lacks some. The table includes about 80,000 clones, around 87% detected once. This specimen consisted of peripheral blood, obtained from a patient treated with radiotherapy plus ipilimumab. The receptor comes from a human donor with non-small cell lung cancer who had a partial response to radiotherapy plus ipilimumab. The J gene is TRBJ1-6, the V gene TRBV2; no clear D gene. CDR3: CASSERERTPLHF. CDR3 coding DNA: TGTGCCAGCAGTGAAAGAGAGAGAACACCCCTCCACTTT.